This T cell receptor beta chain was captured by sequencing in a study of graft-versus-host responses after intestinal transplantation. Study background: Multivisceral, liver-intestinal, or isolated intestinal transplants were given to recipients. Following induction with anti-thymocyte globulin, all recipients were given tacrolimus and steroids for about three years.

Concerning this clone itself: The antigen is unknown.

This CDR3 has 15 amino acids. The V gene lost 1 base and the J gene lost 4 bases, with 12 bases spanning the gap. Germline lookup yields CDR1 LNHDA and CDR2 SQIVND (reference sequence). TCRdb's table, derived via immunoSEQ multiplex PCR, lists solely in-frame clones and lacks some. This repertoire shows tens of thousands of clones, over 85% found once; its top ten account for roughly 0.49%. The study, taken as a whole, reports: Allografts from individuals with graft-donor T cell macrochimerism displayed high graft-versus-host to host-versus-graft clonal ratios. Some GvH clones were seen earlier in gut or blood, suggesting intestinal origin.

J is TRBJ2-3 and V is TRBV19; D may be TRBD2 (5 bases). Sample: unstimulated CD8+ T cells sorted from spleen or lymph node cells, taken before intestinal transplant. The sequence derives from a human donor who received an intestinal transplant. The DNA for the CDR3 is TGTGCCAGTAGTATAGTCGGGGATCAAGCAGATACGCAGTATTTT. Translation gives CASSIVGDQADTQYF.